A selection of T cell receptor beta chains follows, all from one sample in a study of metastatic and nonmetastatic thyroid tumors. TCRdb re-analyzed the PCR reads using MiXCR. Among some 6,000 clones listed, 25% were seen once. Sample: adjacent normal tissue. These receptors originate from a male donor with papillary thyroid cancer or a benign thyroid nodule (not recorded which). Some clones in this sample may be carry-over from other donors' samples. Both conserved end residues are part of each CDR3. The order of the fields is D gene, V gene, J gene, clone size, CDR3 length, CDR3 DNA, CDR3 protein. A D gene is named only where the DNA matches it firmly. A row's size may be missing; if present it is once, few, many or a size class.

D: .; V: TRBV3-1; J: TRBJ2-2; size: few; length: 12; DNA: TGTGCCAGCAGCCAAGCCGGGAGGGAGCTGTTTTTT; CDR3: CASSQAGRELFF
D: .; V: TRBV24-1; J: TRBJ2-3; size: many; length: 14; DNA: TGTGCCACCAGTGCGGTGGGATTGGGAGATACGCAGTATTTT; CDR3: CATSAVGLGDTQYF
D: .; V: TRBV20-1; J: TRBJ2-7; size: .; length: 11; DNA: TGCAGTGCGTACAGTGCCTACGAGCAGTACTTC; CDR3: CSAYSAYEQYF
D: TRBD1; V: TRBV20-1; J: TRBJ2-7; size: large; length: 15; DNA: TGCAGTGCTCCCTATAGTGGGACAGGGGGCGACGAGCAGTACTTC; CDR3: CSAPYSGTGGDEQYF
D: .; V: TRBV6-1; J: TRBJ2-1; size: .; length: 15; DNA: TGTGCCAGCAGTGAAGCTTATAGCTCCTACAATGAGCAGTTATTC; CDR3: CASSEAYSSYNEQLF
D: .; V: TRBV20-1; J: TRBJ2-1; size: .; length: 13; DNA: TGCAGTGCTTGGGACTCCTCAAACAATGAGCAGTTCTTC; CDR3: CSAWDSSNNEQFF
D: .; V: TRBV4-3; J: TRBJ1-1; size: .; length: 15; DNA: TGCGCCAGCAGCCAAGATCGGCAGCTGAACACTGAAGCTTTCTTT; CDR3: CASSQDRQLNTEAFF
D: .; V: TRBV6-1; J: TRBJ2-1; size: many; length: 15; DNA: TGTGCCAGCAGTGAAGCTTATAGCTCCTACAATGAGCAGTTCTTC; CDR3: CASSEAYSSYNEQFF
D: .; V: TRBV27; J: TRBJ2-7; size: few; length: 14; DNA: TGTGCCAGCAGTTTAGGCGGGACAGCCTACGAGCAGTACTTC; CDR3: CASSLGGTAYEQYF
D: TRBD1; V: TRBV19; J: TRBJ1-2; size: many; length: 12; DNA: TGTGCCACCCTACAGGGGACCTATGGCTACACCTTC; CDR3: CATLQGTYGYTF
D: TRBD2; V: TRBV28; J: TRBJ2-7; size: .; length: 13; DNA: TGTGCCAGCAGACTGTCCGGGACTAGCGGGAGGGTATTC; CDR3: CASRLSGTSGRVF
D: TRBD2; V: TRBV2; J: TRBJ2-3; size: medium-sized; length: 17; DNA: TGTGCCAGCAGTGTGGATGGCTGGCTAGCGGGAGAAGATACGCAGTATTTT; CDR3: CASSVDGWLAGEDTQYF
D: TRBD1; V: TRBV29-1; J: TRBJ2-7; size: many; length: 13; DNA: TGCAGCGTTACCTCAGGGGGCGCGGGTGAGCAGTACTTC; CDR3: CSVTSGGAGEQYF
D: TRBD2; V: TRBV7-9; J: TRBJ2-3; size: .; length: 14; DNA: TGTGCCGGGAATAGCGGGTCGTACACAGATACGCAGTATTTT; CDR3: CAGNSGSYTDTQYF
D: .; V: TRBV11-2; J: TRBJ1-5; size: .; length: 16; DNA: TGTGCCAGCAGCTTAGACGGGCAGGGAGGCAATCATCCCCAGCATTTT; CDR3: CASSLDGQGGNHPQHF
D: TRBD2; V: TRBV7-9; J: TRBJ2-5; size: many; length: 16; DNA: TGTGCCAGCAGCTTCTCAGCGGGAGGGCCGGGGAAGACCCAGTACTTC; CDR3: CASSFSAGGPGKTQYF
D: .; V: TRBV20-1; J: TRBJ1-3; size: .; length: 16; DNA: TGCAGTGCTAGACCGATACTGTGGGGCGATGGAAACACCATATATTTT; CDR3: CSARPILWGDGNTIYF
D: .; V: TRBV6-2/TRBV6-3; J: TRBJ1-5; size: medium-sized; length: 15; DNA: TGTGCCAGCAGTTGGGGGACCGATAGCAATCAGCCCCAGCATTTT; CDR3: CASSWGTDSNQPQHF
D: .; V: TRBV19; J: TRBJ1-1; size: .; length: 12; DNA: TGTGCCAGTAGTAACCCCCCGACTGAAGCTTTCTTT; CDR3: CASSNPPTEAFF
D: .; V: TRBV7-9; J: TRBJ1-1; size: few; length: 13; DNA: TGTGCCAGCAGCTTGTTGAAACAGACTGAAGCTTTCTTT; CDR3: CASSLLKQTEAFF
D: .; V: TRBV4-3; J: TRBJ2-5; size: once; length: 15; DNA: TGCGCCAGCAGCCAGGGACAGCGGGGTGCGGAGACCCAGTACTTC; CDR3: CASSQGQRGAETQYF
D: .; V: TRBV6-1; J: TRBJ2-2; size: .; length: 11; DNA: TGTGCCAGCAGTATCACCGGGGAGCTGTTTTTT; CDR3: CASSITGELFF
D: .; V: TRBV2; J: TRBJ1-1; size: few; length: 15; DNA: TGTGCCAGCACCAACGGGGAGGGCGTGAACACTGAAGCTTTCTTT; CDR3: CASTNGEGVNTEAFF
D: TRBD2; V: TRBV7-8; J: TRBJ2-7; size: .; length: 18; DNA: TGTGCCAGCAGCCCCAGGACTAGCGGTGGGGCAAGCTCCTACGAGCAGTACTTC; CDR3: CASSPRTSGGASSYEQYF
D: TRBD2; V: TRBV4-3; J: TRBJ2-2; size: once; length: 18; DNA: TGCGCCAGCAGCCAGGGGGGACTAGCGGGAGATAGCACCGGGGAGCTGTTTTTT; CDR3: CASSQGGLAGDSTGELFF
D: .; V: TRBV20-1; J: TRBJ1-2; size: .; length: 10; DNA: TGCAGTGCTGGAGAGTTTGGCTACACCTTC; CDR3: CSAGEFGYTF
D: TRBD2; V: TRBV9; J: TRBJ2-2; size: .; length: 15; DNA: TGTGCCAGCAGCGTAGTAGCGGGAGGGACCGGGGAGCTGTTTTTT; CDR3: CASSVVAGGTGELFF
D: .; V: TRBV6-1; J: TRBJ2-5; size: .; length: 17; DNA: TGTGCCAGCACATTGAGTTCGGGCCTTTTAGGGGCAGAGACCCAGTACTTC; CDR3: CASTLSSGLLGAETQYF
D: .; V: TRBV13; J: TRBJ2-6; size: medium-sized; length: 18; DNA: TGTGCCAGCAGCTTAGGGGCAGGCATTACCCCTGGGGCCAACGTCCTGACTTTC; CDR3: CASSLGAGITPGANVLTF
D: .; V: TRBV10-3; J: TRBJ1-1; size: .; length: 16; DNA: TGTGCCATCAGTGATGGGGGGCGGAAATCGAACACTGAAGCTTTCTTT; CDR3: CAISDGGRKSNTEAFF
D: TRBD1; V: TRBV18; J: TRBJ2-2; size: many; length: 16; DNA: TGTGCCAGCTCCCCCAGAAGGGGGCTGAACACCGGGGAGCTGTTTTTT; CDR3: CASSPRRGLNTGELFF